This entry lists 18 T cell receptor beta chains sequenced from one sample in a study of T-cell reconstitution after alpha-beta-depleted transplantation in children. Preparation of the TCRbeta library was carried out with unique molecular identifiers. TCRdb analysed the PCR reads with MiXCR anew, one entry per CDR3 protein. The sample carries around 580,000 distinct CDR3 sequences, more than 20% recorded once. Sequenced here: PBMCs, sampled before TCRalphabeta/CD19-depleted stem cell transplant. Source of these receptors: a boy in the first two years of life with Wiskott-Aldrich syndrome, due to receive a stem cell transplant.

The sample holds a few counts of this clonotype. The chain is built from TRBV15 and TRBJ2-5; D unresolved. Between the trimmed V and J ends, which lost 0 bases and 2 bases, there was a span of 10 bases. The CDR3 sequence is 15 residues long. Germline CDR1 is LNHNV and CDR2 is YYDKDF (reference sequence). The CDR3 DNA follows: TGTGCCACCAGCAGAGACCACACGTTACAAGAGACCCAGTACTTC. It specifies CATSRDHTLQETQYF.

This chain joins TRBV3-1 and TRBJ2-7; 11 positions match TRBD2. The V segment lost 4 bases and the J segment 6 bases; nucleotides outside the gene matches: 11. This CDR3 has 16 residues. Germline V gene sequence: CDR1 LGHDT, CDR2 YNNKEL (reference sequence). CDR3 sequence (DNA): TGTGCCAGCAGCCCTAGTCGTGTACTAGCGGGAGTCGAGCAGTACTTC. Amino acids: CASSPSRVLAGVEQYF.

The rearrangement joins TRBV7-6 to TRBJ1-3; a weak D match, TRBD1 (6 bases). The germline gives CDR1 SGHVS, CDR2 FNYEAQ. V was trimmed by 5 bases and J by 15 bases, leaving 20 bases between them. The CDR3 runs to 13 residues. CDR3 DNA: TGTGCCAGCAGCCGGGACACTCTGGAAACACCATATTTT. It specifies CASSRDTLETPYF.

This chain joins TRBV5-1 and TRBJ1-1, with D possibly being TRBD1 (6 bases). The CDR3 length is 14 residues. CDR1 is SGHRS and CDR2 is YFSETQ in the germline V gene. V dropped 7 bases and J dropped 1 base, with 14 bases sitting between them. The CDR3 sequence: CASGRGGQNTEAFF. CDR3 coding DNA: TGCGCCAGCGGCCGGGGGGGACAGAACACTGAAGCTTTCTTT.

This clonotype was observed a handful of times. The chain couples TRBV21-1 to TRBJ2-1. TRBV21-1 is listed as a pseudogene. There are 15 residues in the CDR3. CDR3 sequence reads: CASSKGGSSYNEQFF. The DNA of the CDR3 is TGTGCCAGCAGCAAAGGCGGGAGCTCCTACAATGAGCAGTTCTTC.

This clonotype was counted between two and nine times. This chain uses TRBV7-9 with TRBJ1-1; D is undetermined. V dropped 5 bases and J dropped 5 bases, with 21 bases sitting between them. CDR1 SEHNR and CDR2 FQNEAQ come from the germline V gene (reference sequence). This CDR3 region has 16 residues. In nucleotides, the CDR3 is TGTGCCAGCAGCCCGCAGGAAGGGCGCGATCGGACTGAAGCTTTCTTT. It encodes CASSPQEGRDRTEAFF. The variable domain in full, with the rest retrieved from reference TRBV7-9 and TRBJ1-1, is DTGVSQNPRHKITKRGQNVTFRCDPISEHNRLYWYRQTLGQGPEFLTYFQNEAQLEKSRLLSDRFSAERPKGSFSTLEIQRTEQGDSAMYLCASSPQEGRDRTEAFFGQGTRLTVV.

V is TRBV20-1 and J is TRBJ1-5, with D possibly matching TRBD1 (5 bases). With 7 bases removed from V and 2 bases from J, the gap between germline ends came to 15 bases. CDR1 is DFQATT, CDR2 SNEGSKA, per germline (reference sequence). The CDR3 spans 14 residues. The chain's CDR3 is CSVQGLEGNQPQHF. The CDR3 DNA follows: TGCAGTGTCCAGGGTTTAGAGGGCAATCAGCCCCAGCATTTT.

In DNA, the CDR3 is TGCAGTGCTAGGGCGGTCACAGATACGCAGTATTTT. Translating it yields CSARAVTDTQYF. This chain connects TRBV20-1 to TRBJ2-3; D is unclear. The germline gives CDR1 DFQATT, CDR2 SNEGSKA (reference sequence). Trimming took 3 bases from V and 2 from J, leaving 6 bases between them. The CDR3 consists of 12 residues.

As for this clonotype: This likely comes from a read error, as the CDR3 has no conserved phenylalanine or tryptophan at its end. The chain links TRBV7-2 to TRBJ1-2, with D possibly TRBD1 on 5 matching bases. This CDR3 has 15 residues. V was trimmed by 2 bases and J by 0 bases, leaving 10 bases between them. Germline CDR1 SGHTA, CDR2 FQGNSA. DNA for the CDR3: TGTGCCAGCAGCTTATTTGGGGGTACTAACTATGGCTACACCTTG. As protein: CASSLFGGTNYGYTL.

The V and J genes are TRBV5-1 and TRBJ1-2; possible D gene TRBD1, 5 bases. CDR1 and CDR2 (germline): SGHRS, YFSETQ. Trimming removed 4 bases from V and 8 bases from J, with 30 bases in between. The CDR3 sequence is 18 residues long. CDR3 in DNA: TGCGCCAGCAGCCTGGGGCTGGCTAGGGCGAAGAATTGGCTCGGCTACACCTTC. Protein sequence: CASSLGLARAKNWLGYTF.

V is TRBV28 and J is TRBJ2-7; possibly TRBD2 for D (6 bases). CDR3 length: 14 residues. V lost 8 bases and J 2 bases, leaving 16 bases between the germline ends. Germline values: CDR1 MDHEN, CDR2 SYDVKM. The CDR3 DNA follows: TGTGCCAGCCCCCCCGGGAGATTCCCCTACGAGCAGTACTTC. Translated, it gives CASPPGRFPYEQYF.

This clonotype was recorded a few times. The CDR3 coding sequence is TGTGCCAGCAGCCAAGTAATCGGCCATTCGAACACTGAAGCTTTCTTT. Its protein is CASSQVIGHSNTEAFF. This sequence joins TRBV4-2 and TRBJ1-1; D is unclear. Trimming stripped 1 base from V and 1 base from J, with 13 bases between. From germline, CDR1 is LGHNA and CDR2 YNFKEQ. CDR3 length equals 16 residues.

This chain uses TRBV5-1 with TRBJ2-7, with TRBD2 matching over 12 bases. The CDR3 covers 16 residues. Germline lookup yields CDR1 SGHRS and CDR2 YFSETQ. Trimming cost V 4 bases and J 0 bases; bases outside gene matches: 5. The CDR3 DNA sequence: TGCGCCAGCAGCGCGGGACTAGCGGGCAGCTCCTACGAGCAGTACTTC. Encoded protein: CASSAGLAGSSYEQYF.

The genes are TRBV4-1 and TRBJ2-1; 11 bases align to TRBD2. J gave up 7 bases and V 0 bases, and 11 bases lay outside the gene matches. Germline CDR1 and CDR2: MGHRA and YSYEKL. The CDR3 totals 18 residues. CDR3 residues: CASSQDSSLAGVFNEQFF. The CDR3, as DNA: TGCGCCAGCAGCCAAGATTCATCACTAGCGGGAGTTTTTAATGAGCAGTTCTTC.

This clonotype has only a few counts. This rearrangement joins TRBV5-1 to TRBJ2-1, with 9 bases identical to TRBD1. Germline V gene lookup returns CDR1 SGHRS and CDR2 YFSETQ. The CDR3 is 15 amino acids. J gave up 7 bases and V 4 bases, and 9 bases lay outside the gene matches. CDR3 in amino acids: CASSPGGTGPNEQFF. The CDR3, as DNA: TGCGCCAGCAGCCCTGGCGGGACAGGGCCGAATGAGCAGTTCTTC.

CDR3: CSVEPYTDTQYF. CDR3 coding DNA: TGCAGCGTTGAACCTTACACAGATACGCAGTATTTT. This chain uses TRBV29-1 with TRBJ2-3; D gene unclear. Germline CDR1 reads SQVTM; CDR2 reads ANQGSEA. The CDR3 length is 12 residues. Trimming left V 2 bases short and J 2 bases short, with 5 bases between.

CDR3 amino acids: CASSLAGAPAKNIQYF. The DNA of the CDR3 is TGCGCCAGCAGCTTGGCGGGCGCTCCAGCCAAAAACATTCAGTACTTC. The chain is built from TRBV5-1 and TRBJ2-4, with D uncertain. Trimming pared 0 bases from V and 0 bases from J, leaving 10 bases between. The CDR3 is 16 residues long. Germline-derived CDR1 and CDR2 are SGHRS and YFSETQ.

The chain recombines TRBV5-1 with TRBJ2-3; D is ambiguous. The V end was cut by 4 bases, the J end by 2 bases, with 8 bases between. The CDR3 is 13 amino acids. The germline gives CDR1 SGHRS, CDR2 YFSETQ. This CDR3 is CASSVIATDTQYF. The CDR3 nucleotides read TGCGCCAGCAGCGTCATTGCCACAGATACGCAGTATTTT.